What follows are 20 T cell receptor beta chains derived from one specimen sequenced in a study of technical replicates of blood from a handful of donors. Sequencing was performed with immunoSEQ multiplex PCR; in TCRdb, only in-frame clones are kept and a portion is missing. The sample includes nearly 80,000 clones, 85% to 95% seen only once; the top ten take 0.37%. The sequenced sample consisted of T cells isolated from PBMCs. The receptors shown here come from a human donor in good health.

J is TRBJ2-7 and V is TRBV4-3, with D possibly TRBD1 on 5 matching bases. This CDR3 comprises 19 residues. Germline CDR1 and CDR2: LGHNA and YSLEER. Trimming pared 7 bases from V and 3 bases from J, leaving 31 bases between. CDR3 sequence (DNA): TGCGCCAGCACTGAATGCGACAGCAAACCCTACCCCCTGAACTACGAGCAGTACTTC. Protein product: CASTECDSKPYPLNYEQYF.

CDR3 sequence: CASSFGWRGEETQYF. As DNA, the CDR3 is TGTGCCAGCAGCTTTGGGTGGAGGGGTGAAGAGACCCAGTACTTC. The gene calls are TRBV5-4 and TRBJ2-5; possibly TRBD2 for D (6 bases). Germline CDR1 reads SGHNT; CDR2 reads YYREEE (reference sequence). Deletions cut 2 bases from V and 3 bases from J, with 14 bases between. The CDR3 length is 15 residues.

Written as DNA, the CDR3 is TGTGCCAGTAGAGCGAATAGGAACACTGAAGCTTTCTTT. Its protein product is CASRANRNTEAFF. The V call is TRBV19, the J call TRBJ1-1; no clear D gene. There are 13 residues in the CDR3. The V end lost 6 bases, the J end lost 1 base, and 9 bases lay between the germline ends. Germline CDR1 is LNHDA and CDR2 is SQIVND (reference sequence).

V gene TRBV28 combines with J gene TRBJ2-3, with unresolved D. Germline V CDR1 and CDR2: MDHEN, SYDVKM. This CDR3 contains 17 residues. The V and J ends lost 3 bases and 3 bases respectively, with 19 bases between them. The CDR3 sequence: CASSFWVPDSMTDTQYF. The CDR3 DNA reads TGTGCCAGCAGTTTTTGGGTCCCCGACTCTATGACAGATACGCAGTATTTT.

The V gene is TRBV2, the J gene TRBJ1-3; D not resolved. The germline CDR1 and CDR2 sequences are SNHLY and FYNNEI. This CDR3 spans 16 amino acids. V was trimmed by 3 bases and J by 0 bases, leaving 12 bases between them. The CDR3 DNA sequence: TGTGCCAGCAGTGACAGCTCTGGGCTCTCTGGAAACACCATATATTTT. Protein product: CASSDSSGLSGNTIYF.

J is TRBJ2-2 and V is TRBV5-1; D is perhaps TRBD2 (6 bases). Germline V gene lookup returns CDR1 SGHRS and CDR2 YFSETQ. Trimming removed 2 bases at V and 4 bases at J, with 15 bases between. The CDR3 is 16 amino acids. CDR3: CASSFSLARITGELFF. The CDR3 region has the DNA TGCGCCAGCAGCTTTAGCCTAGCGCGTATCACCGGGGAGCTGTTTTTT.

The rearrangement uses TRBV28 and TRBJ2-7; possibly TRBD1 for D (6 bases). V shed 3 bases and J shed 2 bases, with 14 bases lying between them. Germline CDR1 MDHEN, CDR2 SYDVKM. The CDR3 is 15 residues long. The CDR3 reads CASSFSTGFPYEQYF. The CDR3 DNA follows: TGTGCCAGCAGTTTCTCGACAGGTTTTCCCTACGAGCAGTACTTC.

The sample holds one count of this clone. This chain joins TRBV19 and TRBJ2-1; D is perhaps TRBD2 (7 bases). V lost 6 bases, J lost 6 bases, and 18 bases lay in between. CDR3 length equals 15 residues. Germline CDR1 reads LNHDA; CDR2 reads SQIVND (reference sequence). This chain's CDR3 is CASSQLAGGPNEQFF. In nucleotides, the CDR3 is TGTGCCAGTAGCCAACTAGCCGGGGGGCCCAATGAGCAGTTCTTC.

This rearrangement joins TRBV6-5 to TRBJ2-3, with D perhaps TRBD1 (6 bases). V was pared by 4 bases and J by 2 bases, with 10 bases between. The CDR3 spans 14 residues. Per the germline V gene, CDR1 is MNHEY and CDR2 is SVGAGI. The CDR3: CASSSGQSTDTQYF. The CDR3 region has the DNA TGTGCCAGCAGTTCCGGACAGTCCACAGATACGCAGTATTTT.

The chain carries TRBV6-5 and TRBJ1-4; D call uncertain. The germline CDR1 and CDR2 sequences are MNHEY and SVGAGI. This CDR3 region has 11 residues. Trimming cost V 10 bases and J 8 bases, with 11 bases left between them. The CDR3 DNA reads TGTGCCACCCTTTCGGGAGAAAAACTGTTTTTT. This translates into CATLSGEKLFF.

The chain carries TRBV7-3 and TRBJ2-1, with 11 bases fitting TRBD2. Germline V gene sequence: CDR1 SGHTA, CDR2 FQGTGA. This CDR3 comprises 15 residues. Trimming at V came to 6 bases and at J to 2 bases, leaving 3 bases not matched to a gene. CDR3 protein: CASSLAGGAYNEQFF. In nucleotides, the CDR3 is TGTGCCAGCAGTTTAGCGGGAGGGGCCTACAATGAGCAGTTCTTC.

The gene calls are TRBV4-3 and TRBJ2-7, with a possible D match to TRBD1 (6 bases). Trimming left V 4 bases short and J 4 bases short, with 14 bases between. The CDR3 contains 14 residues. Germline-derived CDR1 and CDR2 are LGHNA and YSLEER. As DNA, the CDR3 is TGCGCCAGCAGCCTATCAGGGGCCTCTTACGAGCAGTACTTC. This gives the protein CASSLSGASYEQYF.

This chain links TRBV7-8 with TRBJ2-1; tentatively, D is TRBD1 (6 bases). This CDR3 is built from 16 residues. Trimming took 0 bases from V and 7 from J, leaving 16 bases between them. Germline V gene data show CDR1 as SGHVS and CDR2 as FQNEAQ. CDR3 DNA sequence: TGTGCCAGCAGCTTAGCGTTTATGGTTGGACAGAATGAGCAGTTCTTC. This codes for CASSLAFMVGQNEQFF.

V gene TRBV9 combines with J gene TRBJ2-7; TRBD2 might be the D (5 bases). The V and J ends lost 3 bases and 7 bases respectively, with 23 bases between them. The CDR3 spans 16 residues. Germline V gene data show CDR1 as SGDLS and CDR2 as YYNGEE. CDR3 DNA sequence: TGTGCCAGCAGCGGAAGCGGTATAGAGGTGGATGGGGAGCAGTACTTC. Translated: CASSGSGIEVDGEQYF.

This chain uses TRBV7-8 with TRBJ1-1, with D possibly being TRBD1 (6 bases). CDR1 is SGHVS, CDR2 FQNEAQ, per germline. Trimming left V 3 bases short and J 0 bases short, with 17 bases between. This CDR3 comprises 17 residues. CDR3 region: CASSFPDRKAMNTEAFF. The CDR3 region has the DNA TGTGCCAGCAGCTTCCCAGACAGGAAAGCTATGAACACTGAAGCTTTCTTT. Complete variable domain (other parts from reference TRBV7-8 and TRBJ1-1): GAGVSQSPRYKVAKRGQDVALRCDPISGHVSLFWYQQALGQGPEFLTYFQNEAQLDKSGLPSDRFFAERPEGSVSTLKIQRTQQEDSAVYLCASSFPDRKAMNTEAFFGQGTRLTVV.

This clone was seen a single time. CDR3 nucleotide sequence: TGTGCCAGCTCACCACGCGGTATTATCTACGAGCAGTACTTC. Residues: CASSPRGIIYEQYF. The chain uses TRBV18 and TRBJ2-7; D unclear. Germline lookup yields CDR1 KGHSH and CDR2 LQKENI. V lost 1 base, J lost 3 bases, and 10 bases lay in between. This CDR3 has 14 residues.

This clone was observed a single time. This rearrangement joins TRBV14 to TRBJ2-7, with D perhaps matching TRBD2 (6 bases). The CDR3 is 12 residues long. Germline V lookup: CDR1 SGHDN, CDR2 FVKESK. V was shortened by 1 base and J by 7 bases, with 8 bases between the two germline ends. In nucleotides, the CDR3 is TGTGCCAGCAGCCAAGCGGGGGTTGAGCAGTACTTC. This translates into CASSQAGVEQYF.

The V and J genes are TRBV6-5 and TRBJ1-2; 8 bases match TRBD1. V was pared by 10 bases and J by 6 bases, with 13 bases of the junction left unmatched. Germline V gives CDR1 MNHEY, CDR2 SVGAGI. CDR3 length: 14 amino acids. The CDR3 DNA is TGTGCCACCCTTGAGGACAGGGCCCTAGATGGCTACACCTTC. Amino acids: CATLEDRALDGYTF.

The CDR3 region has the DNA TGTGCCAGCAGCCCCGCTGCGGGGCGTTGGGACACTGAAGCTTTCTTT. Translating it yields CASSPAAGRWDTEAFF. The chain combines TRBV5-4 with TRBJ1-1; possibly TRBD1 for D (5 bases). V dropped 4 bases and J dropped 3 bases, with 19 bases sitting between them. The CDR3 is made up of 16 amino acids. Germline loops: CDR1 SGHNT, CDR2 YYREEE (reference sequence).

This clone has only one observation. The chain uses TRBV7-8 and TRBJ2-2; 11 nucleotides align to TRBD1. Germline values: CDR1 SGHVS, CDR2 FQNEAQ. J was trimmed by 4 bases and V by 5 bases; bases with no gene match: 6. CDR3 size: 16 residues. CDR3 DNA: TGTGCCAGCAGCCAATGGGGGACAGGGGGCACCGGGGAGCTGTTTTTT. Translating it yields CASSQWGTGGTGELFF.